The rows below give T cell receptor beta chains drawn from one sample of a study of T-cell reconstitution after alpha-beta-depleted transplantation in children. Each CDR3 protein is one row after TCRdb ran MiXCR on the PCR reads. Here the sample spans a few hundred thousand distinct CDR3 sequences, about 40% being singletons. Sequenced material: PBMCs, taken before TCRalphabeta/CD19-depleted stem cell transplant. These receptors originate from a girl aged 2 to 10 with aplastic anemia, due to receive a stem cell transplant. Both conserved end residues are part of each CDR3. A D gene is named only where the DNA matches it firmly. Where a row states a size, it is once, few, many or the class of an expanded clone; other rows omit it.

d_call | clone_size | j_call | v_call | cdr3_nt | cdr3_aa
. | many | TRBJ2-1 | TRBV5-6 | TGTGCCAGCAGCCCACAGTTCGGTGAGCAGTTCTTC | CASSPQFGEQFF
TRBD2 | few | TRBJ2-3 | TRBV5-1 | TGCGCCAGCAGCGGAAATAGCGGGAAGGATACGCAGTATTTT | CASSGNSGKDTQYF
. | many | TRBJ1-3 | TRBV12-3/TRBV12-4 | TGTGCCAGCAGTTTACGGGTGGGAAACACCATATATTTT | CASSLRVGNTIYF
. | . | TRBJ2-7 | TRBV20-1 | TGCAGTGCTAGTAGTCGACTATGGTACTACGAGCAGTACTTC | CSASSRLWYYEQYF
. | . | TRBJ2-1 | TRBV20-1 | TGCAGTGCGGGGGGACCAGGGGATGAGCAGTTCTTC | CSAGGPGDEQFF
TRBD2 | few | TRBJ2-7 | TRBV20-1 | TGCAGTGAGACGCCGGGACTAGCGGGATACGAGCAGTACTTC | CSETPGLAGYEQYF
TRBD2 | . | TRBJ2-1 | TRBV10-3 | TGTGCCACAGGACTAGCGAATGAGCAGTTCTTC | CATGLANEQFF
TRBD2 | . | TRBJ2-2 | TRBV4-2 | TGTGCCAGCAGCCAAGATCTTAGCGGGTCGCCCGGGGAGCTGTTTTTT | CASSQDLSGSPGELFF
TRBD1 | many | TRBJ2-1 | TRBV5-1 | TGCGCCAGCAGTCCCGGGACAGGGACCGGGACGCCGACTGAGCAGTTCTTC | CASSPGTGTGTPTEQFF
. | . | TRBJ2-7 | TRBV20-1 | TGCAGTGCTCGAACGCCCGGCAGCCGCGGGTACGAGCAGTACTTC | CSARTPGSRGYEQYF
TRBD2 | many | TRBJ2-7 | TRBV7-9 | TGTGCCAGCAGCTTCCGGACTAGCGGGAGCTCCTACGAGCAGTACTTC | CASSFRTSGSSYEQYF
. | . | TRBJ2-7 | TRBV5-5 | TGTGCCAGCAGCCTTACAGGGAATGAGATCGAGCAGTACTTC | CASSLTGNEIEQYF
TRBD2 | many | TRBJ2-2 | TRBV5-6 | TGTGCCAGCACTTTGACCCCCAGCGGGAGGAGCCTCGGGGAGCTGTTTTTT | CASTLTPSGRSLGELFF
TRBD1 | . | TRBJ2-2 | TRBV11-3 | TGTGCCAGCAGCTACCGGACAGGGGACACCGGGGAGCTGTTTTTT | CASSYRTGDTGELFF
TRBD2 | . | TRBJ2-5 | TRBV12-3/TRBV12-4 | TGTGCCAGCAGGAGATCAGGGACTAGTAAACTGGGGCCCCAGTACTTC | CASRRSGTSKLGPQYF
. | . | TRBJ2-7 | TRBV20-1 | TGCAGTGCTCGACGGGACAACTACGAGCAGTACTTC | CSARRDNYEQYF
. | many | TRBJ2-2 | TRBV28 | TGTGCCAGCAGGGTTATCAAGCAGGGGAGCACCGGGGAGCTGTTTTTT | CASRVIKQGSTGELFF
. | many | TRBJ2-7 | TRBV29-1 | TGCAGCGTTGAGTCACAGGGCTACGAGCAGTACTTC | CSVESQGYEQYF
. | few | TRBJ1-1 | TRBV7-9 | TGTGCCAGCAGTTCCCACAGGGCGAACACTGAAGCTTTCTTT | CASSSHRANTEAFF
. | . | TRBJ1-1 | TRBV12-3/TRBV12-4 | TGTGCCAGCAGTCACAGACAGTGGTTGACTGAAGCTTTCTTT | CASSHRQWLTEAFF
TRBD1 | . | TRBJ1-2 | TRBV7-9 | TGTGCCAGCAGCGCAGGACAGGGCGATGGCTACACCTTC | CASSAGQGDGYTF
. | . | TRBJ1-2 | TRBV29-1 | TGCAGCGTTGAAATGTCCTATGGCTACACCTTC | CSVEMSYGYTF
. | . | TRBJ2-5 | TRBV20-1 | TGCAGTGCTAGAGCAGGAGGTATTCGAGAGACCCAGTACTTC | CSARAGGIRETQYF
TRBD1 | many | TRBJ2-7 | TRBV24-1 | TGTGCCACCAGTGATTACCGGGACAGTCGGTGGGGTAGAGGCTACGAGCAGTACTTC | CATSDYRDSRWGRGYEQYF
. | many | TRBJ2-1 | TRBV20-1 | TGCAGTGCTAGAGCCCTCCCAGAACCCGAGGACAATGAGCAGTTCTTC | CSARALPEPEDNEQFF
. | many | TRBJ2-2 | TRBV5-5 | TGTGCCAGCAGCTTAAGGACAGTTTTCAACACCGGGGAGCTGTTTTTT | CASSLRTVFNTGELFF
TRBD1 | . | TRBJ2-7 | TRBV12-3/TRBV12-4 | TGTGCCAGCAAGGCAGGGGGCGTTGGTCTTGGGTCCTACGAGCAGTACTTC | CASKAGGVGLGSYEQYF
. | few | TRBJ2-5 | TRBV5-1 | TGCGCCAGCCGGCGATTCCCGGACAGTCAAGAGACCCAGTACTTC | CASRRFPDSQETQYF
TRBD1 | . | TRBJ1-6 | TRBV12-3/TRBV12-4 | TGTGCCAGCAGCCCACGGGGACAGGTTGGCTCACCCCTCCACTTT | CASSPRGQVGSPLHF
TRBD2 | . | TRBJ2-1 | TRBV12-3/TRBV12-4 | TGTGCCAGCACCACCACTAGCGGCTCCTACAATGAGCAGTTCTTC | CASTTTSGSYNEQFF
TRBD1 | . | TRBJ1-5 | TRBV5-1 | TGCGCCAGCAGCCCGACAGGGGACCGCAATCAGCCCCAGCATTTT | CASSPTGDRNQPQHF
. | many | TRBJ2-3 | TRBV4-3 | TGCGCCAGCAGCTTCGGGACTACAGATACGCAGTATTTT | CASSFGTTDTQYF
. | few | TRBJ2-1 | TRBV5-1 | TGCGCCAGCAGCTTGGACAATGCCTCCTACAATGAGCAGTTCTTC | CASSLDNASYNEQFF
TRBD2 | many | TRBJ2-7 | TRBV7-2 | TGTGCCAGCAGCATGGGACTAGCGGGAGGGCCTTACGGGGAGCAGTACTTC | CASSMGLAGGPYGEQYF
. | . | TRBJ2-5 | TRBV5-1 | TGCGCCAGCAGGGTGTTGGACACCGAAGAGACCCAGTACTTC | CASRVLDTEETQYF
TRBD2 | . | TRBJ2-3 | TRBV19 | TGTGCCAGTAGCCCGGGACTAGCGGGAGTGGTAGATACGCAGTATTTT | CASSPGLAGVVDTQYF
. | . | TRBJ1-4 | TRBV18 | TGTGCCAGCTCACCAGGGGCTCCAGCAACTAATGAAAAACTGTTTTTT | CASSPGAPATNEKLFF
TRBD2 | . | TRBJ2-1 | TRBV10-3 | TGTGCCATCAGTGAGGCCCCTAGCGGGCCTCAGTTCTTC | CAISEAPSGPQFF
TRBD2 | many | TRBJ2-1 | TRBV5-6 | TGTGCCAGCAGCTTGGAGCGGGAGTACAACAATGAGCAGTTCTTC | CASSLEREYNNEQFF
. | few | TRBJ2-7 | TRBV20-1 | TGCAGTGCAAAAGGGGCCGACTACGAGCAGTACTTC | CSAKGADYEQYF
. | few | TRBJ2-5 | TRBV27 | TGTGCCAGCAGTCCCGAAGTGGCAGTCCTACAAGAGACCCAGTACTTC | CASSPEVAVLQETQYF
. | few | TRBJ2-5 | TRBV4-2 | TGTGCCAGCAGCCACGGGGATTCGGAGACCCAGTACTTC | CASSHGDSETQYF
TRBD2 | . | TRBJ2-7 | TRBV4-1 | TGCGCCAGCAGCCAAGGACTAGCGGGGGGAAACAACTACGAGCAGTACTTC | CASSQGLAGGNNYEQYF
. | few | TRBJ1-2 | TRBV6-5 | TGTGCCAGCAGTTACGCCCCTTGGCAGGGAGGGGGCTACACCTTC | CASSYAPWQGGGYTF
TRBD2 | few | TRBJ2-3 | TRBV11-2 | TGTGCCAGCAGCTTAGAGACATCTAGTAGCGGGAGAGTCTCAAATACGCAGTATTTT | CASSLETSSSGRVSNTQYF
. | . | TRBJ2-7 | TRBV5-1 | TGCGCCAGCAGCTTGTGCAGGGACTGCGAGCAGTACTTC | CASSLCRDCEQYF